This entry describes one T cell receptor (beta chain). The target antigen is unknown. This table comes from immunoSEQ multiplex PCR, and its TCRdb copy is limited to in-frame clones, with some not included. The table has about 68,000 clones, around nine tenths seen once. The CDR3 length is 13 residues. Trimming cost V 6 bases and J 1 base; bases outside gene matches: 2. The germline gives CDR1 MDHEN, CDR2 SYDVKM. This entry belongs to a study of T cell responses to AZD1222 COVID-19 vaccine. Study-wide findings and caveats: Only a handful of AZD1222 recipients were seropositive at baseline. Close to half of all spike-specific TCRs reportedly target regions of the variants that are unmutated. Sampling that yielded the repertoires occurred only after the peak T cell response.

The sequence was obtained from an adult in good health. Here the sequenced sample was peripheral blood, taken on day 0 of AZD1222 vaccination. The chain links TRBV28 to TRBJ2-5; 7 nucleotides match TRBD1. The CDR3 DNA is TGTGCCAGCAGAGACAGGGCCCAAGAGACCCAGTACTTC. The encoded protein is CASRDRAQETQYF.